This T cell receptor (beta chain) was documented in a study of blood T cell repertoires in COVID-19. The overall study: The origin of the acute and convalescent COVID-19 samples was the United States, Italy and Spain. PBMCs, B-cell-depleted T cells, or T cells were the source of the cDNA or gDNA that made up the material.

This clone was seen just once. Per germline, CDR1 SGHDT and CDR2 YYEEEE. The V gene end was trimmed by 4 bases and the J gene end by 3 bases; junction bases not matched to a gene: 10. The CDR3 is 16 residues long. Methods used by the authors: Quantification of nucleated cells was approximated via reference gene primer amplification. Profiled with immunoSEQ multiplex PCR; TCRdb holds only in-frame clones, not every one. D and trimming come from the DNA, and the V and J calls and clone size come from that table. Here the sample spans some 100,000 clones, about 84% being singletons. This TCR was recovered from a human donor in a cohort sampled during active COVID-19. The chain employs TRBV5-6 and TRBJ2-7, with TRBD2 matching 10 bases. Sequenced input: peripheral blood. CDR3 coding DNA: TGTGCCAGCAGCCGGCTAGCGGGAGTTTCAGGCTACGAGCAGTACTTC. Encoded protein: CASSRLAGVSGYEQYF.